This T cell receptor (beta chain) was captured in a study of blood T cell repertoires in COVID-19. This CDR3 has 15 residues. In germline, CDR1 is SGHDT, CDR2 YYEEEE. V was clipped by 1 base and J by 2 bases; unmatched bases: 5. The authors' processing: The authors estimated nucleated cell counts from reference gene primer amplification. The data were produced by immunoSEQ multiplex PCR, yet TCRdb's version contains in-frame clones alone and is incomplete. The DNA was the basis for D and trimming; V, J and clone size are from that table. The data hold about 100,000 clones, with more than 85% observed a single time.

The TCR was taken from a man aged 25-45 years in a cohort sampled during active COVID-19. The specimen sequenced was peripheral blood. The chain joins TRBV5-6 to TRBJ2-5; 7 bases agree with TRBD2. This chain's CDR3 is CASSLLSGGQETQYF. The CDR3 nucleotides read TGTGCCAGCAGCTTGCTTTCGGGGGGACAAGAGACCCAGTACTTC.